One TCR beta chain is described in this entry. This receptor's antigen is unknown. One base away there is no much larger clone; base qualities are not given. The data originate from a study of CD4 T cells in relation to SARS-CoV-2 and coronaviruses (dated by TCRdb to the early 2020s). For the wider study: Across all 12 patients in the convalescent cohort, the median age was roughly 38 years, with a range of 21 to 72 years. Of the approximately 12 convalescent patients, 8 were male and 4 were female, and two of the subjects were Hispanic. Patient-derived lymphoblastoid cell lines were used to map the HLA restriction of shared crossreactive spike epitopes. The study assessed, at the TCR clonotype level, memory CD4+ T cell crossreactivity between SARS-CoV-2 and common cold coronavirus spike proteins. The Adaptive Biotechnologies TCR-sequencing kit was used for samples from three pre-COVID donors and for the naive versus memory experiments, whereas the other data were Illumina-based. For other donors in the study, expansion assays were sequenced with a different, Illumina-based TCR-beta assay.

Naive and memory CD4+ T cells were separated from cryopreserved PBMCs through CD4 enrichment, which was followed by EasySep naive CD4+ T cell enrichment. Ficoll-Paque PLUS gradient centrifugation was used to isolate PBMCs from leukapheresis product or whole blood. PBMCs were either cryopreserved at -140°C or used fresh in the expansion assay. The QIAamp Micro DNA Kit was used to extract genomic DNA from the CD4+ T cells. DNA from uncultured naive and memory CD4+ T cells underwent immunoSEQ TCR-beta sequencing at deep resolution. In the paper's pipeline: During preprocessing, nonproductive sequences were discarded, as were any CDR3s that did not begin with C, did not end with F or W, or were shorter than 7 amino acids. Cultured and uncultured naive and memory CD4+ repertoires were searched for previously identified spike- and CEF-reactive CDR3s. CDR3 homology was measured as pairwise Levenshtein distance, computed with the stringdist R package after trimming three terminal residues from each end. TCRdb stores this immuneACCESS table with in-frame sequences only. Part of the clones is absent; in the studies checked, under half of the shortfall reflects unresolved V genes, and no reason is known for the rest. V and J calls and clone size follow that table, whereas D and trimming were derived from the DNA. The sample table contains 50,000 to 65,000 clones; only one count was recorded for about 90% of them. About 0.4% of the sample lies in the top ten.

Compared with germline, V lacks 4 bases and J lacks 4 bases; bases without a gene match: 6. From the cysteine through the phenylalanine, the CDR3 covers 14 amino acids. Only the CDR3 DNA is retained, 42 bases long and in frame from the first base. The germline V gene gives CDR1 as SQVTM and CDR2 as ANQGSEA. Beyond this particular receptor, the publication reports: Compared with monoreactive clones, crossreactive clones had significantly weaker SARS-CoV-2-driven expansion, a result consistent with antigenic imprinting. Because no donor provided both pre-pandemic and post-infection samples, tracing the source of pre-existing responses was limited. Crossreactivity analysis was centred on spike protein, so crossreactivity against other viral proteins was not assessed. Small numbers of patients and of tested TCRs limited the study. Sequencing of naive versus memory cells indicated that the assay detects memory recall responses, not primary responses primed during culture. In about 71% of donors, memory CD4+ clonotypes turned up that crossrecognized SARS-CoV-2 and at least one common cold coronavirus spike.

This chain is built from TRBV29-1 and TRBJ2-2, and 7 junctional nucleotides match TRBD2. The TCR sequence derives from an adult with COVID-19. Input material: naive CD4+ T cells from PBMCs. Per the publication, the cell subset or site label means: naive CD4+ T cells isolated by negative enrichment. The nucleotide sequence is TGCAGCGTTGCCGCGACTAGCACCACCGGGGAGCTGTTTTTT. This gives the protein CSVAATSTTGELFF.